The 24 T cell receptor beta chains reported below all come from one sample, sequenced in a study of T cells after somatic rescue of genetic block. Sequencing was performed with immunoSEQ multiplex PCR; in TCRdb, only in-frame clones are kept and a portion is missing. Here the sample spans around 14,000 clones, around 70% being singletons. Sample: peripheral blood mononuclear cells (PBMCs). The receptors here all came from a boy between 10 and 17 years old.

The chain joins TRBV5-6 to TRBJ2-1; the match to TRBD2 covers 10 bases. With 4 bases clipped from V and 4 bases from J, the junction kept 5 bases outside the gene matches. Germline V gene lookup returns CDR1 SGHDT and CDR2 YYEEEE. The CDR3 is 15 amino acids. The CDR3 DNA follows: TGTGCCAGCAGCCTTGGACTAGCGGCGTACAATGAGCAGTTCTTC. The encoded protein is CASSLGLAAYNEQFF.

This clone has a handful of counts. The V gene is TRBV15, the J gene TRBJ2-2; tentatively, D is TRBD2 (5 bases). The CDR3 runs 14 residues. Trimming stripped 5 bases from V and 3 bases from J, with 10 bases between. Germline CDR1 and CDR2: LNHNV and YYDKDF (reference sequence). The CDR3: CATSERWDTGELFF. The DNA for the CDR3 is TGTGCCACCAGCGAGCGGTGGGACACCGGGGAGCTGTTTTTT.

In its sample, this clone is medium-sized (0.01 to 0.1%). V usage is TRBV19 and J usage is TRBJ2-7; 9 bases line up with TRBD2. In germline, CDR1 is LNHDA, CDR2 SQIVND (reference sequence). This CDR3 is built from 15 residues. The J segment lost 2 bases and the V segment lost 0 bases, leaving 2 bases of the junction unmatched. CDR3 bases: TGTGCCAGTAGTATAGAGCTAGCGGGGCCCTACGAGCAGTACTTC. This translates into CASSIELAGPYEQYF.

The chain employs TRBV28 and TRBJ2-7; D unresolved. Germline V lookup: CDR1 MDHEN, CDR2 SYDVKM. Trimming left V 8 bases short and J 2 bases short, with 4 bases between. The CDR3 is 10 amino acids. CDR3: CASGPYEQYF. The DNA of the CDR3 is TGTGCCAGCGGGCCCTACGAGCAGTACTTC.

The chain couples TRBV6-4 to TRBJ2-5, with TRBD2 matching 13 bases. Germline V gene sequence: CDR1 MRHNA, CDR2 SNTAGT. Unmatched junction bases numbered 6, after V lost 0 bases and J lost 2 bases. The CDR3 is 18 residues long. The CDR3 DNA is TGTGCCAGCAGTGACTCGCCCGGGACTAGCGGGAAACAAGAGACCCAGTACTTC. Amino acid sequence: CASSDSPGTSGKQETQYF.

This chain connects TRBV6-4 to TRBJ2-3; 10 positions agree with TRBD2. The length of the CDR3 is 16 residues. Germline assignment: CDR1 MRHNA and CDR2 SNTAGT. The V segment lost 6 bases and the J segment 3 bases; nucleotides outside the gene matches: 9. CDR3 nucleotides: TGTGCCAGCAGCTGGACTAGCGGCGTCCAGACAGATACGCAGTATTTT. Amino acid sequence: CASSWTSGVQTDTQYF.

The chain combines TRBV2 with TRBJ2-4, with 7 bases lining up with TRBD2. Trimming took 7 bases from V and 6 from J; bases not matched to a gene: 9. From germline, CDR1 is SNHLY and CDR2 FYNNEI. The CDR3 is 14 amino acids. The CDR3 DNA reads TGTGCCAGCAAGCGGGACCCGAGTGGAAACATTCAGTACTTC. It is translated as CASKRDPSGNIQYF.

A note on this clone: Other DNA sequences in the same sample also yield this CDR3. In DNA, the CDR3 is TGCGCCAGCAGCTATAGCGGAGGGACCTGGGGGACCGGGGAGCTGTTTTTT. Translation gives CASSYSGGTWGTGELFF. This rearrangement joins TRBV5-1 to TRBJ2-2; tentatively, D is TRBD2 (6 bases). CDR3 length: 17 amino acids. V was shortened by 3 bases and J by 5 bases, with 20 bases between the two germline ends. The germline V gene encodes CDR1 SGHRS and CDR2 YFSETQ. Together with reference TRBV5-1 and TRBJ2-2, the CDR3 gives the full variable domain: KAGVTQTPRYLIKTRGQQVTLSCSPISGHRSVSWYQQTPGQGLQFLFEYFSETQRNKGNFPGRFSGRQFSNSRSEMNVSTLELGDSALYLCASSYSGGTWGTGELFFGEGSRLTVL.

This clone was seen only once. The CDR3 protein is CASSSGQEYNEQFF. The CDR3 nucleotides read TGCGCCAGCAGCTCCGGACAGGAGTACAATGAGCAGTTCTTC. The genes are TRBV5-1 and TRBJ2-1; TRBD1 matches 7 bases. The CDR3 extends over 14 amino acids. Germline V lookup: CDR1 SGHRS, CDR2 YFSETQ. V gave up 3 bases and J gave up 4 bases; unmatched junction bases: 4. Supplemented by reference TRBV5-1 and TRBJ2-1, the full variable domain reads KAGVTQTPRYLIKTRGQQVTLSCSPISGHRSVSWYQQTPGQGLQFLFEYFSETQRNKGNFPGRFSGRQFSNSRSEMNVSTLELGDSALYLCASSSGQEYNEQFFGPGTRLTVL.

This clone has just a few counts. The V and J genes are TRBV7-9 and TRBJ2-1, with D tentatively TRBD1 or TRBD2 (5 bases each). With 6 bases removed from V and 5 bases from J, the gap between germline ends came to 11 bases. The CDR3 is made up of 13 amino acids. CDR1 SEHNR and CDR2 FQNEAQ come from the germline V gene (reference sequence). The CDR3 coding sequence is TGTGCCAGCAGTTCGGGACGCCACAATGAGCAGTTCTTC. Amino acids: CASSSGRHNEQFF.

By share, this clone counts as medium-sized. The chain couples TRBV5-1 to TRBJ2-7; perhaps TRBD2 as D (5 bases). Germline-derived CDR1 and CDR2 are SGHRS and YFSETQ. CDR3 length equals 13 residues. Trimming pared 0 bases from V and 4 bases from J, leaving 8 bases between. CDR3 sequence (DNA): TGCGCCAGCAGCTTGGGCGGACTTTACGAGCAGTACTTC. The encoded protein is CASSLGGLYEQYF. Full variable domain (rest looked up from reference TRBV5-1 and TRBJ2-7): KAGVTQTPRYLIKTRGQQVTLSCSPISGHRSVSWYQQTPGQGLQFLFEYFSETQRNKGNFPGRFSGRQFSNSRSEMNVSTLELGDSALYLCASSLGGLYEQYFGPGTRLTVT.

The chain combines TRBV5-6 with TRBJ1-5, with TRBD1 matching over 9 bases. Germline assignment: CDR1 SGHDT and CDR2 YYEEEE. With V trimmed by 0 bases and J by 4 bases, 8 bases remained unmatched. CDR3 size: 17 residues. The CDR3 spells CASSLATGGLGNQPQHF. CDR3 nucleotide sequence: TGTGCCAGCAGCTTGGCAACAGGGGGCTTAGGGAATCAGCCCCAGCATTTT.

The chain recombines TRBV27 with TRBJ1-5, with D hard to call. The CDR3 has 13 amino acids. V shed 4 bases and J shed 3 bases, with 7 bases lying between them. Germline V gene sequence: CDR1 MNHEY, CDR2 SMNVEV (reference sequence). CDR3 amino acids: CASSSQHNQPQHF. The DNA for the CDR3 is TGTGCCAGCAGTTCCCAGCACAATCAGCCCCAGCATTTT.

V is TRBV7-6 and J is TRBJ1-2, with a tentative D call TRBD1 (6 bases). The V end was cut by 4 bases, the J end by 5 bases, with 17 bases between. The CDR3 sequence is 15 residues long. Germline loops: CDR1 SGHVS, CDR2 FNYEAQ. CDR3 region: CASSSEGGGLYGYTF. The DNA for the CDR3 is TGTGCCAGCAGCTCGGAAGGGGGGGGACTGTATGGCTACACCTTC. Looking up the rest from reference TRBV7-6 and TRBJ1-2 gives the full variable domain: GAGVSQSPRYKVTKRGQDVALRCDPISGHVSLYWYRQALGQGPEFLTYFNYEAQQDKSGLPNDRFSAERPEGSISTLTIQRTEQRDSAMYRCASSSEGGGLYGYTFGSGTRLTVV.

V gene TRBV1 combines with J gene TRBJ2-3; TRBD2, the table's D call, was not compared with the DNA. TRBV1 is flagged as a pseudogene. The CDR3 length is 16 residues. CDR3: CTIVPRALAEEDTQYF. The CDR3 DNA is TGCACCATAGTCCCTCGGGCACTAGCCGAGGAGGATACGCAGTATTTT.

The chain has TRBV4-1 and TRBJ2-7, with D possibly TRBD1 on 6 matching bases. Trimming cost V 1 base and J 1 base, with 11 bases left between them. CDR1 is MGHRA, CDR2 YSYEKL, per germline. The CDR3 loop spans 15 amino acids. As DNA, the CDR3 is TGCGCCAGCAGCCAAGGACAGGTCTTATCCTACGAGCAGTACTTC. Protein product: CASSQGQVLSYEQYF.

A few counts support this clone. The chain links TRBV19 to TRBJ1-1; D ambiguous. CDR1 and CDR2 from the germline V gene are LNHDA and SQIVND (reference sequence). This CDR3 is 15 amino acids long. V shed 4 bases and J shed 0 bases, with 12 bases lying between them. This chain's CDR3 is CASSKIWTVNTEAFF. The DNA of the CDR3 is TGTGCCAGTAGTAAAATCTGGACGGTGAACACTGAAGCTTTCTTT.

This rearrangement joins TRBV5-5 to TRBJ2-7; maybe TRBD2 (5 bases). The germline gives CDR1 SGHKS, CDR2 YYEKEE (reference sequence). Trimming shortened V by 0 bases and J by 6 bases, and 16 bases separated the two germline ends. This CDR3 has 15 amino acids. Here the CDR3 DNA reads TGTGCCAGCAGCTTGGGAGCTAGCTCCTCGGCCGAGCAGTACTTC. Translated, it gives CASSLGASSSAEQYF.

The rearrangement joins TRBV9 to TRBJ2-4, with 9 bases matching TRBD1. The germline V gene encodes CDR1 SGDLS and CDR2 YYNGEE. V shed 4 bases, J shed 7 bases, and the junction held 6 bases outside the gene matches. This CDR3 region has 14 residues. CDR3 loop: CASSPRTGENIQYF. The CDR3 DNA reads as TGTGCCAGCAGCCCACGGACAGGGGAGAACATTCAGTACTTC. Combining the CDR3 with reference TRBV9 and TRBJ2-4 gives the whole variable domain DSGVTQTPKHLITATGQRVTLRCSPRSGDLSVYWYQQSLDQGLQFLIQYYNGEERAKGNILERFSAQQFPDLHSELNLSSLELGDSALYFCASSPRTGENIQYFGAGTRLSVL.

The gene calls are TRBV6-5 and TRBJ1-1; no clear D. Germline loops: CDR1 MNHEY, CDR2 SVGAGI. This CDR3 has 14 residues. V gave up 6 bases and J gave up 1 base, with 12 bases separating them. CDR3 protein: CASSPSGGNTEAFF. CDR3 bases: TGTGCCAGCAGCCCCTCTGGAGGGAACACTGAAGCTTTCTTT.

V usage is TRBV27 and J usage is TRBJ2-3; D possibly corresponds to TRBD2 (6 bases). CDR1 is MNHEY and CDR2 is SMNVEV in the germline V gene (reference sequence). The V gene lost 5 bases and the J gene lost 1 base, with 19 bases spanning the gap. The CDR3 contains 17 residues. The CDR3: CASSPRQGGKRTDTQYF. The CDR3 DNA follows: TGTGCCAGCAGTCCCCGTCAGGGCGGGAAGCGCACAGATACGCAGTATTTT.

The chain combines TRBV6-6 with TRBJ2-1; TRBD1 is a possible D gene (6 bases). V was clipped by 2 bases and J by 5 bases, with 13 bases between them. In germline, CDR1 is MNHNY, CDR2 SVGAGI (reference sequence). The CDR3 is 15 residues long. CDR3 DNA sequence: TGTGCCAGCAGTTACGTCAGGGGATCTAACAATGAGCAGTTCTTC. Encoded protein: CASSYVRGSNNEQFF.

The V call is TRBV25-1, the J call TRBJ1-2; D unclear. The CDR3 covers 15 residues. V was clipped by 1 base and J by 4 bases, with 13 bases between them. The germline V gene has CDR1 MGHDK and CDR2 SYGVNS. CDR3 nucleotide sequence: TGTGCCAGCAGTGAATCGGGCATAGTAGGCTATGGCTACACCTTC. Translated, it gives CASSESGIVGYGYTF.

CDR3 in amino acids: CASSHRTSGANVLTF. The CDR3 DNA follows: TGTGCCAGCAGCCATAGAACTTCTGGGGCCAACGTCCTGACTTTC. V and J are TRBV5-6 and TRBJ2-6; D is undetermined. V lost 4 bases and J 1 base, leaving 9 bases between the germline ends. Germline-derived CDR1 and CDR2 are SGHDT and YYEEEE. There are 15 residues in the CDR3.